Reported below is one TCR beta chain. The sample holds many counts of this clonotype. The clone's antigen remains unknown. Qualities for individual bases were not recorded, and no much larger clone is one base off. This record belongs to a study of T-cell reconstitution after alpha-beta-depleted transplantation in children (dated by TCRdb to between 2015 and 2016). Concerning the study at large: Using TCR repertoire profiling, the study quantitatively followed how T-cell immune reconstitution unfolded in children after TCRalphabeta/CD19-depleted allogeneic hematopoietic cell transplantation.

Preparation of the library involved PCR. Sequenced on an Illumina HiSeq 2500. Molecular barcoding was employed in the preparation of TCR libraries, with unique molecular identifiers being used to normalize TCRbeta repertoire quantification. In TCRdb, the public reads were trimmed at Q25 with fastp and aligned with MiXCR, with productive beta chains retained. Rows matching on CDR3 protein sequence are summarized as one entry with the most common DNA and genes. For this sample the table gives hundreds of thousands of distinct CDR3 sequences, of which approximately 17% were detected only once. Under 1.2% of the sample lies in the top ten. The sample consisted of PBMCs from the stem cell graft donor, taken from the stem cell graft. The origin of this receptor is a human donor who donated a stem cell graft to a child with acute myeloid leukemia.

The sequenced DNA is TGCAGCGTTGACAGCTTATACTATGGCTACACCTTC. Its protein is CSVDSLYYGYTF. Here the chain combines TRBV29-1 and TRBJ1-2; the D gene is unclear. V lost 3 bases and J lost 3 bases; the stretch between them is 8 bases long. Spanning cysteine to phenylalanine, the CDR3 consists of 12 amino acids. Only the CDR3 region is kept as DNA, spanning 36 bases read in frame from base 1. CDR1 SQVTM and CDR2 ANQGSEA are derived from the germline V gene.